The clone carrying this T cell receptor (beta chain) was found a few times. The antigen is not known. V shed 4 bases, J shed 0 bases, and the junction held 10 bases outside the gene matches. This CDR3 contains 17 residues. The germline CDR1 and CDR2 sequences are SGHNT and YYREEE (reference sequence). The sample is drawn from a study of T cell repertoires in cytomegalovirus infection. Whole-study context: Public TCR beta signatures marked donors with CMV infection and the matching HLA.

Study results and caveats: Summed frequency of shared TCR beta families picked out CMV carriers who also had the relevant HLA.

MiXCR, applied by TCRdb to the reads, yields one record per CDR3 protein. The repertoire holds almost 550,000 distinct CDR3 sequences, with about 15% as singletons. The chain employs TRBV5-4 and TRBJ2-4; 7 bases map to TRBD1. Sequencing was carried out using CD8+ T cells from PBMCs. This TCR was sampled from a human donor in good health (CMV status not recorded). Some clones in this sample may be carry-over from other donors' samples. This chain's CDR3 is CASSQLGTGAAKNIQYF. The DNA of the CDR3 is TGTGCCAGCAGCCAGCTCGGAACAGGGGCAGCCAAAAACATTCAGTACTTC.